Listed here are 29 T cell receptor beta chains from one sample, sequenced in a study of cytomegalovirus exposure and HLA in healthy donors. Sequencing was performed with immunoSEQ multiplex PCR; in TCRdb, only in-frame clones are kept and a portion is missing. The profile shows fewer than 250,000 clones, 83% of them singletons. The sample consisted of PBMCs. Receptors were obtained from a woman aged 18-29 years in good health and CMV-seronegative.

This chain uses TRBV15 with TRBJ1-3; D is perhaps TRBD1 (6 bases). Trimming stripped 3 bases from V and 4 bases from J, with 10 bases between. CDR3 size: 14 residues. Per germline, CDR1 LNHNV and CDR2 YYDKDF (reference sequence). CDR3 sequence reads: CATSSTGRGNTIYF. In nucleotides, the CDR3 is TGTGCCACCAGCAGTACAGGGAGAGGAAACACCATATATTTT.

V usage is TRBV30 and J usage is TRBJ2-2; D is unclear. V was cut by 2 bases and J by 2 bases, with 12 bases left in between. The CDR3 consists of 15 residues. Germline lookup yields CDR1 GTSNPN and CDR2 SVGIG (reference sequence). The CDR3 DNA follows: TGTGCCTGGAGTTTATTTGCAGTTAACACCGGGGAGCTGTTTTTT. Encoded protein: CAWSLFAVNTGELFF.

The rearrangement uses TRBV18 and TRBJ2-5; 12 bases match TRBD2. V trimming: 3 bases; J trimming: 11 bases; junction bases outside the gene matches: 7. This CDR3 contains 14 residues. Germline values: CDR1 KGHSH, CDR2 LQKENI. CDR3 DNA: TGTGCCAGCTCACCGACTAGCGGGGGCCCCCGGCAGTACTTC. Protein: CASSPTSGGPRQYF.

The J gene is TRBJ2-3, the V gene TRBV27; maybe TRBD1 (5 bases). The CDR3 has 14 residues. V was pared by 7 bases and J by 2 bases, with 13 bases between. Germline V CDR1 and CDR2: MNHEY, SMNVEV (reference sequence). CDR3 nucleotide sequence: TGTGCCAGCACCAAAGACAGAGACACAGATACGCAGTATTTT. Amino acids: CASTKDRDTDTQYF.

The chain combines TRBV10-3 with TRBJ1-2, with 7 bases aligning to TRBD1. Germline loops: CDR1 ENHRY, CDR2 SYGVKD. The ends lost 8 bases at V and 7 bases at J; junction bases unmatched: 22. This CDR3 comprises 17 residues. The DNA of the CDR3 is TGTGCCATCCGACGGGGCTTAGACAGGGAGGGTCCCGGTGGCTACACCTTC. It encodes CAIRRGLDREGPGGYTF.

The chain employs TRBV10-3 and TRBJ1-2; D is unclear. From germline, CDR1 is ENHRY and CDR2 SYGVKD. V was shortened by 0 bases and J by 5 bases, with 10 bases between the two germline ends. The length of the CDR3 is 14 residues. The CDR3 here is CAISESASAYGYTF. DNA for the CDR3: TGTGCCATCAGTGAGTCAGCGTCCGCTTATGGCTACACCTTC.

The chain has TRBV28 and TRBJ2-1, with 11 bases lining up with TRBD2. V shed 1 base and J 3 bases; nucleotides not matched to a gene: 2. This CDR3 comprises 16 residues. Germline V gene sequence: CDR1 MDHEN, CDR2 SYDVKM. The CDR3 DNA reads TGTGCCAGCAGTTTATATAGCGGGGGGGACTACAATGAGCAGTTCTTC. It specifies CASSLYSGGDYNEQFF.

This rearrangement joins TRBV29-1 to TRBJ2-1; 7 positions agree with TRBD2. V lost 3 bases to trimming and J lost 0 bases; unmatched junction nucleotides: 5. The CDR3 covers 15 residues. CDR1 is SQVTM and CDR2 is ANQGSEA in the germline V gene. The DNA of the CDR3 is TGCAGCGTTGAGGGTAGCGGGTTCTCCTACAATGAGCAGTTCTTC. The encoded protein is CSVEGSGFSYNEQFF.

V and J are TRBV9 and TRBJ2-3; TRBD2 agrees at 11 bases. Germline CDR1 and CDR2: SGDLS and YYNGEE. The CDR3 spans 15 residues. Trimming removed 2 bases from V and 5 bases from J; junction bases left unmatched: 4. The DNA of the CDR3 is TGTGCCAGCAGCGTTAGCGGGGGGGCTATAGATACGCAGTATTTT. Its translation: CASSVSGGAIDTQYF.

This clone was found a few times. The chain carries TRBV4-1 and TRBJ2-7; D unresolved. V lost 0 bases and J lost 0, with 15 bases in between. This CDR3 region has 17 residues. Germline assignment: CDR1 MGHRA and CDR2 YSYEKL. This chain's CDR3 is CASSQEETEIFSYEQYF. DNA for the CDR3: TGCGCCAGCAGCCAAGAGGAAACAGAAATATTCTCCTACGAGCAGTACTTC.

The V call is TRBV12-5, the J call TRBJ2-1; a weak D match, TRBD2 (6 bases). Trimming took 7 bases from V and 6 from J, leaving 22 bases between them. The CDR3 contains 16 residues. CDR1 is LGHNT, CDR2 FRNRAP, per germline. CDR3 DNA: TGTGCTAGTGTTCTGGATAAACACGGAGCGGGCAATGAGCAGTTCTTC. It is translated as CASVLDKHGAGNEQFF.

The rearrangement links TRBV27 to TRBJ2-6; D might be TRBD2 (5 bases). The length of the CDR3 is 15 residues. Trimming removed 7 bases at V and 0 bases at J, with 10 bases between. Germline V gene sequence: CDR1 MNHEY, CDR2 SMNVEV (reference sequence). CDR3 loop: CASTGVNSGANVLTF. The CDR3 nucleotides are TGTGCCAGCACCGGGGTGAACTCTGGGGCCAACGTCCTGACTTTC.

V gene TRBV7-8 combines with J gene TRBJ2-7, with D unclear. V was trimmed by 0 bases and J by 6 bases, leaving 3 bases between them. The CDR3 is 11 residues long. Per the germline V gene, CDR1 is SGHVS and CDR2 is FQNEAQ. CDR3: CASSLALEQYF. In DNA form, the CDR3 reads TGTGCCAGCAGCTTAGCTCTCGAGCAGTACTTC.

CDR3 DNA: TGTGCCAGCAGTGACCTAGCGGGAGGTCAAGAGACCCAGTACTTC. Encoded protein: CASSDLAGGQETQYF. V usage is TRBV2 and J usage is TRBJ2-5, with 11 positions matching TRBD2. V gave up 3 bases and J gave up 2 bases; unmatched junction bases: 2. Looked up from germline, CDR1 is SNHLY and CDR2 is FYNNEI. This CDR3 spans 15 amino acids.

This rearrangement joins TRBV5-6 to TRBJ1-2; 7 nucleotides line up with TRBD1. Germline V gene lookup returns CDR1 SGHDT and CDR2 YYEEEE. Losses at the gene ends were 4 bases for V and 4 bases for J; bases not matched to a gene: 4. This CDR3 is built from 13 residues. In DNA form, the CDR3 reads TGTGCCAGCAGCAAACAGGGGACCTATGGCTACACCTTC. This encodes CASSKQGTYGYTF. Looking up the rest from reference TRBV5-6 and TRBJ1-2 gives the full variable domain: DAGVTQSPTHLIKTRGQQVTLRCSPKSGHDTVSWYQQALGQGPQFIFQYYEEEERQRGNFPDRFSGHQFPNYSSELNVNALLLGDSALYLCASSKQGTYGYTFGSGTRLTVV.

The chain uses TRBV19 and TRBJ1-2; a weak D match, TRBD1 (5 bases). V dropped 7 bases and J dropped 3 bases, with 21 bases sitting between them. From germline, CDR1 is LNHDA and CDR2 SQIVND (reference sequence). The CDR3 extends over 16 amino acids. The CDR3 sequence: CASNDPGRVFYYGYTF. CDR3 DNA sequence: TGTGCCAGTAACGACCCCGGCAGGGTCTTCTACTATGGCTACACCTTC.

This clone was seen a single time. The chain combines TRBV7-3 with TRBJ1-6, with D perhaps matching TRBD1 (5 bases). The CDR3 extends over 14 amino acids. V was shortened by 1 base and J by 4 bases, with 5 bases between the two germline ends. The germline gives CDR1 SGHTA, CDR2 FQGTGA. CDR3 sequence reads: CASSLRQYNSPLHF. Written as DNA, the CDR3 is TGTGCCAGCAGCTTAAGACAGTATAATTCACCCCTCCACTTT. Full variable domain (rest looked up from reference TRBV7-3 and TRBJ1-6): GAGVSQTPSNKVTEKGKYVELRCDPISGHTALYWYRQSLGQGPEFLIYFQGTGAADDSGLPNDRFFAVRPEGSVSTLKIQRTERGDSAVYLCASSLRQYNSPLHFGNGTRLTVT.

The genes are TRBV2 and TRBJ1-1, with 11 bases identical to TRBD1. Germline values: CDR1 SNHLY, CDR2 FYNNEI. The CDR3 sequence is 15 residues long. V shed 10 bases, J shed 3 bases, and the junction held 10 bases outside the gene matches. DNA for the CDR3: TGTGCCACCTCAATCCGGGGACAGGGGGACACTGAAGCTTTCTTT. Amino acids: CATSIRGQGDTEAFF.

The J gene is TRBJ1-1, the V gene TRBV6-1, with 9 bases lining up with TRBD1. The germline CDR1 and CDR2 sequences are MNHNS and SASEGT. This CDR3 is built from 15 residues. Germline trimming cut 6 bases from V and 1 base from J; bases unmatched to any gene: 6. The CDR3 sequence: CASRQGAWGNTEAFF. The CDR3 DNA is TGTGCCAGCAGACAGGGGGCGTGGGGGAACACTGAAGCTTTCTTT.

The sample holds a few counts of this clone. The chain employs TRBV28 and TRBJ2-7; 7 positions agree with TRBD1. The CDR3 has 11 residues. With V trimmed by 6 bases and J by 4 bases, 0 bases remained unmatched. Germline loops: CDR1 MDHEN, CDR2 SYDVKM. CDR3 loop: CASRDRYEQYF. The CDR3 DNA reads TGTGCCAGCAGGGACAGGTACGAGCAGTACTTC.

The chain combines TRBV19 with TRBJ1-1; a weak D match, TRBD1 (5 bases). The CDR3 is made up of 14 amino acids. Germline CDR1 LNHDA, CDR2 SQIVND (reference sequence). V was shortened by 1 base and J by 5 bases, with 11 bases between the two germline ends. Here the CDR3 reads CASSIGGGGTEAFF. DNA of the CDR3: TGTGCCAGTAGTATAGGAGGCGGGGGGACTGAAGCTTTCTTT.

The rearrangement joins TRBV4-1 to TRBJ1-6; D unclear. Trimming stripped 3 bases from V and 4 bases from J, with 16 bases between. The CDR3 covers 17 residues. Per germline, CDR1 MGHRA and CDR2 YSYEKL. This CDR3 is CASSQLRPTAYNSPLHF. CDR3 DNA: TGCGCCAGCAGCCAGCTACGCCCAACGGCATATAATTCACCCCTCCACTTT.

The chain is built from TRBV29-1 and TRBJ2-3; 7 nucleotides align to TRBD1. Germline CDR1 SQVTM, CDR2 ANQGSEA. The CDR3 has 13 residues. The V and J ends lost 4 bases and 1 base, in that order; junction bases with no gene match: 2. CDR3 protein: CSVAGQRTDTQYF. As DNA, the CDR3 is TGCAGCGTTGCGGGACAGCGCACAGATACGCAGTATTTT.

This clone has a handful of counts. One junction end does not reproduce the germline sequence, and a read error may be involved. The CDR3: CASSQPPRDSPLHF. The CDR3, as DNA: TGCGCCAGCAGCCAACCACCGAGGGATTCACCCCTGCACTTT. The chain carries TRBV4-1 and TRBJ1-6, with D uncertain. Germline V CDR1 and CDR2: MGHRA, YSYEKL. The CDR3 extends over 14 amino acids.

The sample holds one count of this clone. The rearrangement uses TRBV11-3 and TRBJ2-7; 12 nucleotides match TRBD2. J was trimmed by 7 bases and V by 3 bases; bases with no gene match: 4. The CDR3 length is 14 residues. CDR1 and CDR2 (germline): SGHNT, YENEEA. CDR3 coding DNA: TGTGCCAGCAGCTTGACTAGCGGGAGCGATGAGCAGTACTTC. The encoded protein is CASSLTSGSDEQYF.

The table lists this clone with a count of one. The chain recombines TRBV6-6 with TRBJ1-6; D ambiguous. CDR3 length: 13 residues. The V and J ends lost 6 bases and 6 bases respectively, with 9 bases between them. CDR1 and CDR2 from the germline V gene are MNHNY and SVGAGI (reference sequence). The CDR3 here is CASSRPVNSPLHF. CDR3 DNA: TGTGCCAGCAGCCGCCCCGTTAATTCACCCCTCCACTTT.

In this sample, this clone turned up once. The chain joins TRBV10-2 to TRBJ2-7; D is unresolved. The CDR3 runs 13 residues. Trimming removed 3 bases at V and 0 bases at J, with 6 bases between. In germline, CDR1 is WSHSY, CDR2 SAAADI. Written as DNA, the CDR3 is TGCGCCAGCAGTGACCTTGACTCCTACGAGCAGTACTTC. Translation: CASSDLDSYEQYF.

The chain carries TRBV7-9 and TRBJ2-7; 11 positions agree with TRBD1. V gave up 4 bases and J gave up 2 bases; unmatched junction bases: 4. The CDR3 covers 15 residues. The germline V gene encodes CDR1 SEHNR and CDR2 FQNEAQ (reference sequence). CDR3 sequence: CASSSGTGGTYEQYF. The CDR3 DNA reads as TGTGCCAGCAGCTCAGGGACAGGGGGGACCTACGAGCAGTACTTC.

In regard to this clone: One end of the junction does not line up with germline, which may come from a read error. The V and J genes are TRBV27 and TRBJ2-7; D is undetermined. This CDR3 contains 14 residues. The germline V gene encodes CDR1 MNHEY and CDR2 SMNVEV (reference sequence). The CDR3 sequence is CATSPVGAAYEQYF. The CDR3 DNA reads as TGTGCCACCAGTCCCGTTGGTGCGGCTTACGAGCAGTACTTC.